The clone carrying this T cell receptor (beta chain) showed up just a few times. This specimen belongs to a study of blood T cell repertoires in COVID-19. V was trimmed by 5 bases and J by 0 bases, leaving 10 bases between them. CDR1 and CDR2 from the germline V gene are LGHDT and YNNKEL (reference sequence). This CDR3 spans 14 amino acids. Here immunoSEQ multiplex PCR was the method, and the copy in TCRdb shows in-frame clones only, minus some. Of around 130,000 clones detected, roughly 90% appear once; the ten largest clones hold 2.3%. This receptor was obtained from a woman in her 50s who had recovered from COVID-19. Input material: PBMCs or T cells enriched from blood (not recorded which). The chain couples TRBV3-1 (or the pseudogene TRBV3-2) to TRBJ1-2; D remains unclear. The CDR3 DNA reads TGTGCCAGCAGCACCCCGGCGGCTAACTATGGCTACACCTTC. It encodes CASSTPAANYGYTF.